Following are 5 T cell receptor beta chains from one sample sequenced in a study of control samples from healthy donors and cancer patients. Profiled with immunoSEQ multiplex PCR; TCRdb holds only in-frame clones, not every one. The table has roughly 180,000 clones, under 95% seen once; the top ten hold around 1.3%. Sequences were obtained from blood. The origin of the receptors is a woman aged 18-29 years in good health.

This chain connects TRBV6-2 or TRBV6-3 to TRBJ2-4; the D gene could be TRBD1 or TRBD2 (6 bases each). Germline lookup yields CDR1 MNHEY and CDR2 SVGEGT. Trimming left V 4 bases short and J 9 bases short, with 13 bases between. CDR3 size: 13 residues. This chain's CDR3 is CASSSGRGVIQYF. The CDR3 nucleotides are TGTGCCAGCAGTTCAGGAAGGGGGGTCATTCAGTACTTC.

The rearrangement links TRBV11-2 to TRBJ1-2; D not resolved. This CDR3 is built from 13 residues. Germline-derived CDR1 and CDR2 are SGHAT and FQNNGV. Deletions cut 1 base from V and 8 bases from J, with 11 bases between. The chain's CDR3 is CASSLGRTGGYTF. The CDR3 coding sequence is TGTGCCAGCAGCTTAGGCAGGACGGGAGGCTACACCTTC.

V is TRBV10-3 and J is TRBJ1-3; maybe TRBD1 (5 bases). CDR1 is ENHRY, CDR2 SYGVKD, per germline. The V gene lost 10 bases and the J gene lost 5 bases, with 21 bases spanning the gap. The CDR3 consists of 15 residues. CDR3 sequence: CATIPDSAYRNTIYF. In nucleotides, the CDR3 is TGTGCCACTATACCCGACAGCGCCTATAGAAACACCATATATTTT.

The J gene is TRBJ2-7, the V gene TRBV11-1; D remains unclear. CDR3 length: 13 amino acids. The germline CDR1 and CDR2 sequences are SGHAT and FQDESV (reference sequence). Deletions cut 5 bases from V and 3 bases from J, with 11 bases between. The CDR3 is CASSLSAGYEQYF. The CDR3 DNA is TGTGCCAGCAGCCTCTCGGCCGGCTACGAGCAGTACTTC.

The V and J genes are TRBV13 and TRBJ2-4; perhaps TRBD1 as D (6 bases). CDR3 length equals 14 residues. The V end was cut by 5 bases, the J end by 6 bases, with 14 bases between. Looked up from germline, CDR1 is PRHDT and CDR2 is FYEKMQ (reference sequence). The CDR3 nucleotides read TGTGCCAGCAGCGCCAGGACAGATTTAAACATTCAGTACTTC. It codes for CASSARTDLNIQYF.